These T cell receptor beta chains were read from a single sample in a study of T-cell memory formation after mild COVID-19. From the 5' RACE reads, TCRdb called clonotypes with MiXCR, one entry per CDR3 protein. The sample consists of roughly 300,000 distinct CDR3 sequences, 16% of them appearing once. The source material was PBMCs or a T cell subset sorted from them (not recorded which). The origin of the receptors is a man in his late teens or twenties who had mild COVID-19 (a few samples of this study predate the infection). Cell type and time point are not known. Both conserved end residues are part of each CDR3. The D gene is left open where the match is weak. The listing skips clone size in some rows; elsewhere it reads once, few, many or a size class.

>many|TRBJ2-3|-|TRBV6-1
TGTGCCAGCAGTAACGGGGGGCCGAGCACAGATACGCAGTATTTT
CASSNGGPSTDTQYF
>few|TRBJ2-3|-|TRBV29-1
TGCAGCGTTGAAGACGGGGGGACAGTTCCAGATACGCAGTATTTT
CSVEDGGTVPDTQYF
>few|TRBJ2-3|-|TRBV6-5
TGTGCCAGCAGTTATGGGACTTCTTCTAGCACAGATACGCAGTATTTT
CASSYGTSSSTDTQYF
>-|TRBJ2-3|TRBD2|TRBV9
TGTGCCAGCAGCGCTCTAGCGGGGTTTTCAGATACGCAGTATTTT
CASSALAGFSDTQYF
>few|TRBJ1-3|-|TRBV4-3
TGCGCCAGCAGCCCAGGCATTGGGACTGGAAACACCATATATTTT
CASSPGIGTGNTIYF
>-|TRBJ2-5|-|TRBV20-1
TGCAGTGCTAGAGGAGGGCCAGAGACCCAGTACTTC
CSARGGPETQYF
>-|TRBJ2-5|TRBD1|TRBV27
TGTGCCAGCAGCCATAACAGGGGTCAGTTCGGAGAGACCCAGTACTTC
CASSHNRGQFGETQYF
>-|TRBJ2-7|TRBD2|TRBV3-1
TGTGCCAGCAGTGATACAGCGGGGGGGCAGAACGAGCAGTACTTC
CASSDTAGGQNEQYF
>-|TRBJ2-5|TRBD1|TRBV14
TGTGCCAGCAGCCAGATTGACAGGGCCGGGGAGACCCAGTACTTC
CASSQIDRAGETQYF
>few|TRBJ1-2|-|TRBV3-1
TGTGCCAGCAGCCAAGAAGGGGGACATAACTATGGCTACACCTTC
CASSQEGGHNYGYTF
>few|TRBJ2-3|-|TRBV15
TGTGCCACCAGCAGAGATAAAATTATCGGGCACGGGGAGTATTTT
CATSRDKIIGHGEYF
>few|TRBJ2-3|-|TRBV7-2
TGTGCCAGCAGCTTAAGGTTAACACCACCTAGCACAGATACGCAGTATTTT
CASSLRLTPPSTDTQYF